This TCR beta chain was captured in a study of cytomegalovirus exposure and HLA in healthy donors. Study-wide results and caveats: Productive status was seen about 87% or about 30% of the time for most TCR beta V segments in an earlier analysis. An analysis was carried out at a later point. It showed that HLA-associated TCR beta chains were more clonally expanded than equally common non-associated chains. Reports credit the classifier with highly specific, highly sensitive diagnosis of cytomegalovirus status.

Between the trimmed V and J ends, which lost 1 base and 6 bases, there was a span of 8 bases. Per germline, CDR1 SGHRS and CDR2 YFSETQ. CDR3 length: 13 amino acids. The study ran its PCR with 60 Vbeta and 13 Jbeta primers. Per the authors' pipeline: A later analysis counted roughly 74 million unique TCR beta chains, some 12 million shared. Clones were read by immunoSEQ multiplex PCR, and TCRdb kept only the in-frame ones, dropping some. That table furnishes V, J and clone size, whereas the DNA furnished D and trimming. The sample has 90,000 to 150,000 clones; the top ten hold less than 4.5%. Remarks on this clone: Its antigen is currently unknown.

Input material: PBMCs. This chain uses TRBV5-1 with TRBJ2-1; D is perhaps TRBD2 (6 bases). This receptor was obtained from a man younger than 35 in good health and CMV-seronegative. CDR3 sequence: CASSLTSLNEQFF. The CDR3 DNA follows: TGCGCCAGCAGCTTGACTAGCCTCAATGAGCAGTTCTTC.